The rows below give T cell receptor beta chains drawn from one sample of a study of radiotherapy plus CTLA-4 blockade in lung cancer. Using immunoSEQ multiplex PCR, the repertoire was profiled, and TCRdb retains in-frame clones only, with some absent. Seen here are 23,000 or so clones, approximately 70% observed once, and the top ten hold about 3.9%. The material was peripheral blood, obtained from a patient treated with radiotherapy plus ipilimumab. Receptor source: a human donor with non-small cell lung cancer who had stable disease on radiotherapy plus ipilimumab. Each CDR3 is given with its conserved first and last residue. The order of the fields is J gene, clone size, V gene, D gene, CDR3 protein, CDR3 DNA. A D gene is named only where the DNA matches it firmly. Some rows mark clone size as missing; the rest say once, few, many or name a class of expanded clone.

J: TRBJ2-2
size: few
V: TRBV5-1
D: -
CDR3: CASSVGDTGELFF
DNA: TGCGCCAGCAGCGTGGGGGACACCGGGGAGCTGTTTTTT

J: TRBJ2-7
size: once
V: TRBV27
D: -
CDR3: CASSSRTGNEQYF
DNA: TGTGCCAGCAGTTCCAGAACAGGGAACGAGCAGTACTTC

J: TRBJ1-3
size: -
V: TRBV9
D: -
CDR3: CASSVGQNSGNTIYF
DNA: TGTGCCAGCAGCGTAGGTCAGAACTCTGGAAACACCATATATTTT

J: TRBJ1-5
size: -
V: TRBV5-5
D: -
CDR3: CASSSAWGGAGNQPQHF
DNA: TGTGCCAGCAGCTCGGCCTGGGGGGGAGCGGGCAATCAGCCCCAGCATTTT

J: TRBJ2-7
size: -
V: TRBV6-6
D: TRBD1
CDR3: CASSYPLTGGYEQYF
DNA: TGTGCCAGCAGTTACCCTCTAACAGGGGGTTACGAGCAGTACTTC

J: TRBJ1-5
size: -
V: TRBV10-3
D: -
CDR3: CAISGSPSNQPQHF
DNA: TGTGCCATCAGTGGATCTCCCAGCAATCAGCCCCAGCATTTT

J: TRBJ2-1
size: -
V: TRBV5-1
D: -
CDR3: CASSLEGVNEQFF
DNA: TGCGCCAGCAGCTTGGAGGGGGTCAATGAGCAGTTCTTC

J: TRBJ2-7
size: -
V: TRBV11-3
D: -
CDR3: CASSPGASYEQYF
DNA: TGTGCCAGCAGCCCCGGGGCCTCCTACGAGCAGTACTTC

J: TRBJ1-3
size: -
V: TRBV7-9
D: TRBD1
CDR3: CASSPGRDRASGNTIYF
DNA: TGTGCCAGCAGCCCGGGCCGGGACAGGGCTTCTGGAAACACCATATATTTT

J: TRBJ2-2
size: -
V: TRBV21-1
D: -
CDR3: CASSKLDLSGSGTGELFF
DNA: TGTGCCAGCAGCAAACTCGACCTGAGCGGGAGTGGTACCGGGGAGCTGTTTTTT

J: TRBJ1-1
size: medium-sized
V: TRBV7-8
D: -
CDR3: CASSPWGGYMNTEAFF
DNA: TGTGCCAGCAGCCCCTGGGGAGGATACATGAACACTGAAGCTTTCTTT

J: TRBJ2-7
size: once
V: TRBV5-1
D: TRBD1
CDR3: CASRTGGGYSYEQYF
DNA: TGCGCCAGCAGGACAGGGGGCGGGTACTCCTACGAGCAGTACTTC

J: TRBJ2-2
size: few
V: TRBV25-1
D: TRBD1
CDR3: CASSPAGTGTTGELFF
DNA: TGTGCCAGCAGTCCGGCCGGGACAGGGACCACCGGGGAGCTGTTTTTT

J: TRBJ2-1
size: -
V: TRBV7-2
D: TRBD2
CDR3: CASSLGRTSGYNEQFF
DNA: TGTGCCAGCAGCTTAGGAAGGACTAGCGGTTACAATGAGCAGTTCTTC

J: TRBJ2-7
size: -
V: TRBV5-5
D: -
CDR3: CASSLLGDAPYEQYF
DNA: TGTGCCAGCAGCTTGTTGGGGGATGCCCCCTACGAGCAGTACTTC

J: TRBJ1-5
size: -
V: TRBV4-1
D: -
CDR3: CASSQGLGGRGNQPQHF
DNA: TGCGCCAGCAGCCAAGGGCTGGGGGGGCGCGGCAATCAGCCCCAGCATTTT